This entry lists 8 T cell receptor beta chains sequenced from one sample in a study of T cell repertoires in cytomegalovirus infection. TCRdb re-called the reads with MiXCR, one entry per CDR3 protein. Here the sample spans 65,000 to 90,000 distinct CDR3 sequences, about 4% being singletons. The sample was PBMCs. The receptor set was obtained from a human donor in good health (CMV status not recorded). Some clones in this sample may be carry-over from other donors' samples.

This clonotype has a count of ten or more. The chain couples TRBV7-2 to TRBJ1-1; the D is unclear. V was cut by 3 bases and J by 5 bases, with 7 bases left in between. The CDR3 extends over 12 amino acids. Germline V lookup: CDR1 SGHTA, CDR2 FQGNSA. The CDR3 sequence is CASSFSWTEAFF. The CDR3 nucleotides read TGTGCCAGCAGCTTTTCTTGGACTGAAGCTTTCTTT. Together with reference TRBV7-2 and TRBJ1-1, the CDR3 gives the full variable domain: GAGVSQSPSNKVTEKGKDVELRCDPISGHTALYWYRQSLGQGLEFLIYFQGNSAPDKSGLPSDRFSAERTGGSVSTLTIQRTQQEDSAVYLCASSFSWTEAFFGQGTRLTVV.

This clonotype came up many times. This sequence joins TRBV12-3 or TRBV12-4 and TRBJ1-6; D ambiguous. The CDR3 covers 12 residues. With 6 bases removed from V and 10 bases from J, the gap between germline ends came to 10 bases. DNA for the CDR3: TGTGCCAGCAGCCGCCTGGGGTCACCCCTCCACTTT. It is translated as CASSRLGSPLHF.

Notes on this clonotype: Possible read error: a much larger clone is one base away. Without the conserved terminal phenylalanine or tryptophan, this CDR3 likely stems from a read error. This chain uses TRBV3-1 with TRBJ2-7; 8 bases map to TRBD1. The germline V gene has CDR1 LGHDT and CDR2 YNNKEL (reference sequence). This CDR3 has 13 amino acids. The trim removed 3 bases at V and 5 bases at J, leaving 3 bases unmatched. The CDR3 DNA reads TGTGCCAGCAGCCAGGACAGGGAGGACGAGCAGTACTGC. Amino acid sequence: CASSQDREDEQYC.

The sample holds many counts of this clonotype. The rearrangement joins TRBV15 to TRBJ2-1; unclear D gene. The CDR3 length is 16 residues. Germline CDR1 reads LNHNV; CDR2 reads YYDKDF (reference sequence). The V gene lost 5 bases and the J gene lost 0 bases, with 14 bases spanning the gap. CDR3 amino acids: CATSARTRFSYNEQFF. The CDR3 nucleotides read TGTGCCACCAGCGCTCGGACCCGCTTCTCCTACAATGAGCAGTTCTTC. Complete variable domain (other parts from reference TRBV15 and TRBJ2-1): DAMVIQNPRYQVTQFGKPVTLSCSQTLNHNVMYWYQQKSSQAPKLLFHYYDKDFNNEADTPDNFQSRRPNTSFCFLDIRSPGLGDTAMYLCATSARTRFSYNEQFFGPGTRLTVL.

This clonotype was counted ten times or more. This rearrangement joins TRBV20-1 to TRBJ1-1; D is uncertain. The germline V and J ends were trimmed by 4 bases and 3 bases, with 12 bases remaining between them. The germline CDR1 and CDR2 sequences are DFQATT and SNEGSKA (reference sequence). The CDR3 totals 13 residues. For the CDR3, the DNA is TGCAGTGCTAAGAGCCCCTTGGACACTGAAGCTTTCTTT. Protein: CSAKSPLDTEAFF.

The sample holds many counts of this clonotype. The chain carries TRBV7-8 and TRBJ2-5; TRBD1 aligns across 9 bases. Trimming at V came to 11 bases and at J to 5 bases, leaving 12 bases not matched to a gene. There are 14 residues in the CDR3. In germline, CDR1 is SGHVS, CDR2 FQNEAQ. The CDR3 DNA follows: TGTGCCGGTTCCGGGACAGGGAGGGAGGAGACCCAGTACTTC. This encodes CAGSGTGREETQYF.

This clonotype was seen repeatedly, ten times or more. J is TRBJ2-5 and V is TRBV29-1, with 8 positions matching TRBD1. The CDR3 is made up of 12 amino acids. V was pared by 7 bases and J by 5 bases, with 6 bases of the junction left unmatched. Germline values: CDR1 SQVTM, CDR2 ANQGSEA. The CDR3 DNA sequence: TGCAGCGCTCACAGGGGGAGGGAGACCCAGTACTTC. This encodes CSAHRGRETQYF.

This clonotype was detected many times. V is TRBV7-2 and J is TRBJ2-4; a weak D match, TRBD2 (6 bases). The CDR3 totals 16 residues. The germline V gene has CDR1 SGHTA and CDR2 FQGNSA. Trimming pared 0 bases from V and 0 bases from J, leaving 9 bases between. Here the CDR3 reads CASSLASGVAKNIQYF. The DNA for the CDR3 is TGTGCCAGCAGCTTAGCGTCGGGGGTAGCCAAAAACATTCAGTACTTC.